Reported below is one T cell receptor (beta chain). This CDR3 region has 13 residues. Trimming removed 3 bases at V and 4 bases at J, with 9 bases between. Germline values: CDR1 MDHEN, CDR2 SYDVKM. The entry originates in a study of technical replicates of blood from four donors. Repertoires were generated with immunoSEQ multiplex PCR, while TCRdb's copy carries only in-frame clones and drops some. The sample has roughly 79,000 clones; more than 80% are singletons. The origin of this receptor is a human donor in good health. Some clones in this sample may be carry-over from other donors' samples. Sequenced: PBMCs. The genes are TRBV28 and TRBJ1-2, with D perhaps matching TRBD1 (5 bases). CDR3 bases: TGTGCCAGCAGTTTGGTAGGGGTCTATGGCTACACCTTC. Translated: CASSLVGVYGYTF.